The 30 T cell receptor beta chains listed next were all sequenced from one sample in a study of cytomegalovirus exposure and HLA in healthy donors. Clones were sequenced by immunoSEQ multiplex PCR, and TCRdb holds only the in-frame ones, with some missing. Counted here are approximately 160,000 clones, 70% to 90% occurring once; the ten biggest clones make up about 3.5%. Specimen: PBMCs. All receptors derive from a woman younger than 35 in good health and CMV-seropositive.

The rearrangement joins TRBV10-3 to TRBJ2-7; D remains ambiguous. The germline gives CDR1 ENHRY, CDR2 SYGVKD. With 5 bases removed from V and 4 bases from J, the gap between germline ends came to 12 bases. The CDR3 has 13 amino acids. In nucleotides, the CDR3 is TGTGCCATCAGTCTCTCCTCCCCTTACGAGCAGTACTTC. Translated, it gives CAISLSSPYEQYF.

This chain connects TRBV7-9 to TRBJ2-7, with 9 bases aligning to TRBD2. Germline V gene lookup returns CDR1 SEHNR and CDR2 FQNEAQ (reference sequence). This CDR3 is 13 amino acids long. The ends lost 8 bases at V and 5 bases at J; junction bases unmatched: 7. The CDR3 protein is CASEREVLNEQYF. CDR3 nucleotide sequence: TGTGCCAGCGAGCGGGAGGTCTTAAACGAGCAGTACTTC.

This clone was counted at least ten times. This chain joins TRBV5-6 and TRBJ2-1, with 9 bases fitting TRBD1. This CDR3 has 15 amino acids. Germline CDR1 is SGHDT and CDR2 is YYEEEE. V shed 0 bases, J shed 4 bases, and the junction held 2 bases outside the gene matches. The CDR3 nucleotides read TGTGCCAGCAGCTTGGGGGACAGGGCTTACAATGAGCAGTTCTTC. Translation: CASSLGDRAYNEQFF.

The V and J genes are TRBV7-8 and TRBJ1-1; D is uncertain. CDR3 size: 14 residues. Germline V CDR1 and CDR2: SGHVS, FQNEAQ. Trimming removed 3 bases from V and 0 bases from J, with 8 bases in between. CDR3 amino acids: CASSFGGLNTEAFF. CDR3 coding DNA: TGTGCCAGCAGCTTTGGTGGGCTGAACACTGAAGCTTTCTTT.

This chain joins TRBV11-2 and TRBJ2-7, with D possibly being TRBD1 (6 bases). The germline gives CDR1 SGHAT, CDR2 FQNNGV. The V end lost 1 base, the J end lost 3 bases, and 10 bases lay between the germline ends. CDR3 length: 14 residues. The CDR3 spells CASSLGRDNYEQYF. For the CDR3, the DNA is TGTGCCAGCAGCTTAGGCCGGGACAACTACGAGCAGTACTTC.

CDR3 in amino acids: CASSSPGQYNEQFF. The DNA for the CDR3 is TGCGCCAGCAGCTCCCCGGGACAGTACAATGAGCAGTTCTTC. V usage is TRBV5-1 and J usage is TRBJ2-1, with 7 bases fitting TRBD1. V gave up 3 bases and J gave up 4 bases; unmatched junction bases: 4. Germline assignment: CDR1 SGHRS and CDR2 YFSETQ. There are 14 residues in the CDR3.

This chain links TRBV29-1 with TRBJ2-1, with D perhaps matching TRBD1 (5 bases). The germline V gene encodes CDR1 SQVTM and CDR2 ANQGSEA. The ends were cut back, 4 bases at V and 7 bases at J, with 8 bases in the middle. The CDR3 runs to 11 residues. The DNA of the CDR3 is TGCAGCGTTGGGACAACAAATGAGCAGTTCTTC. Encoded protein: CSVGTTNEQFF.

The chain links TRBV30 to TRBJ2-7; 9 bases line up with TRBD1. The CDR3 extends over 14 amino acids. CDR1 is GTSNPN, CDR2 SVGIG, per germline (reference sequence). J was trimmed by 2 bases and V by 5 bases; bases with no gene match: 7. CDR3 protein: CAWRRDRATYEQYF. The DNA for the CDR3 is TGTGCCTGGCGGAGGGACAGGGCGACCTACGAGCAGTACTTC.

The chain carries TRBV15 and TRBJ2-7, with D uncertain. Germline V CDR1 and CDR2: LNHNV, YYDKDF (reference sequence). The CDR3 runs to 12 residues. Trimming removed 10 bases from V and 2 bases from J, with 12 bases in between. The CDR3 DNA follows: TGTGCCATCATAGACACAGCCTACGAGCAGTACTTC. Translated, it gives CAIIDTAYEQYF.

The chain employs TRBV10-1 and TRBJ2-7; D gene ambiguous. V lost 6 bases to trimming and J lost 6 bases, with 12 bases between them. Germline-derived CDR1 and CDR2 are WNHNN and SYGVQD (reference sequence). The CDR3 is 12 residues long. CDR3 DNA sequence: TGCGCCAGCAGCGGCCCACGCGGCGAGCAGTACTTC. Residues: CASSGPRGEQYF.

This clone turned up a few times. CDR3 DNA: TGTGCCATCAGTGGTTCGGGAGGAGGGAGCAATGAGCAGTTCTTC. Translating it yields CAISGSGGGSNEQFF. This rearrangement joins TRBV10-3 to TRBJ2-1, with 7 bases identical to TRBD2. CDR1 is ENHRY and CDR2 is SYGVKD in the germline V gene. CDR3 length equals 15 residues. V shed 4 bases and J 6 bases; nucleotides not matched to a gene: 9.

The chain couples TRBV6-5 to TRBJ2-7; possible D gene TRBD1, 5 bases. CDR1 and CDR2 (germline): MNHEY, SVGAGI. Trimming removed 2 bases at V and 3 bases at J, with 11 bases between. The CDR3 totals 14 residues. CDR3 region: CASSYVQGYYEQYF. The DNA for the CDR3 is TGTGCCAGCAGTTACGTCCAGGGCTACTACGAGCAGTACTTC.

The chain uses TRBV11-2 and TRBJ2-3; D is unresolved. Trimming took off 5 bases at V and 6 bases at J, with 6 bases between the two ends. Germline CDR1 and CDR2: SGHAT and FQNNGV. The CDR3 runs 11 residues. CDR3 in DNA: TGTGCCAGCAGCCACTTCGATACGCAGTATTTT. Translation: CASSHFDTQYF.

This clone appeared a single time. V gene TRBV7-6 combines with J gene TRBJ2-1; 10 nucleotides line up with TRBD2. J was trimmed by 6 bases and V by 3 bases; bases with no gene match: 5. CDR3 length equals 15 residues. The germline V gene has CDR1 SGHVS and CDR2 FNYEAQ. The CDR3 sequence is CASSLGGLASNEQFF. Written as DNA, the CDR3 is TGTGCCAGCAGCTTGGGGGGACTAGCGTCCAATGAGCAGTTCTTC.

This clone was counted once. V and J are TRBV30 and TRBJ2-1; TRBD2 agrees at 12 bases. Germline-derived CDR1 and CDR2 are GTSNPN and SVGIG (reference sequence). Trimming at V came to 1 base and at J to 8 bases, leaving 3 bases not matched to a gene. The CDR3 extends over 14 amino acids. The CDR3 region is CAWSASGRGDEQFF. The CDR3 DNA sequence: TGTGCCTGGAGTGCTAGCGGGAGGGGCGATGAGCAGTTCTTC.

J is TRBJ1-4 and V is TRBV6-5, with 7 nucleotides matching TRBD1. The CDR3 spans 14 residues. Per germline, CDR1 MNHEY and CDR2 SVGAGI. The V gene end was trimmed by 5 bases and the J gene end by 5 bases; junction bases not matched to a gene: 5. Here the CDR3 reads CASSRIRGNEKLFF. The CDR3 region has the DNA TGTGCCAGCAGTAGAATCAGGGGGAATGAAAAACTGTTTTTT.

The gene calls are TRBV2 and TRBJ1-5; 9 bases agree with TRBD1. V was pared by 9 bases and J by 4 bases, with 4 bases of the junction left unmatched. CDR1 and CDR2 (germline): SNHLY, FYNNEI. This CDR3 contains 13 residues. The CDR3 loop is CASGDRENQPQHF. Here the CDR3 DNA reads TGTGCCAGTGGGGACAGGGAGAATCAGCCCCAGCATTTT.

The chain uses TRBV10-1 and TRBJ2-3; D ambiguous. The CDR3 has 15 residues. Germline assignment: CDR1 WNHNN and CDR2 SYGVQD (reference sequence). The V gene lost 0 bases and the J gene lost 2 bases, with 9 bases spanning the gap. Here the CDR3 DNA reads TGCGCCAGCAGTGAGTCGAGCTTGCCCACAGATACGCAGTATTTT. Protein product: CASSESSLPTDTQYF.

V gene TRBV27 combines with J gene TRBJ2-1; 12 bases line up with TRBD2. In germline, CDR1 is MNHEY, CDR2 SMNVEV (reference sequence). The CDR3 is 15 residues long. With V trimmed by 5 bases and J by 4 bases, 3 bases remained unmatched. CDR3 loop: CASSPLAGGYNEQFF. CDR3 sequence (DNA): TGTGCCAGCAGTCCGCTAGCGGGAGGGTACAATGAGCAGTTCTTC.

This clone was seen a handful of times. The chain has TRBV6-1 and TRBJ1-2; TRBD1 matches at 7 bases. The CDR3 length is 14 residues. Unmatched junction bases numbered 6, after V lost 4 bases and J lost 4 bases. Germline CDR1 reads MNHNS; CDR2 reads SASEGT. The CDR3 loop reads CASSGGGAGYGYTF. CDR3 sequence (DNA): TGTGCCAGCAGTGGAGGGGGCGCAGGCTATGGCTACACCTTC.

The genes are TRBV6-1 and TRBJ2-2; 12 nucleotides agree with TRBD2. V lost 4 bases, J lost 4 bases, and 4 bases stayed unmatched. The CDR3 has 16 residues. Germline values: CDR1 MNHNS, CDR2 SASEGT. The CDR3 sequence is CASSGTSGTATGELFF. The CDR3 DNA follows: TGTGCCAGCAGTGGGACTAGCGGGACCGCCACCGGGGAGCTGTTTTTT.

CDR3 DNA: TGTGCCAGCAGCTTAGCGCCGACAGGGGTTAACTATGGCTACACCTTC. Protein sequence: CASSLAPTGVNYGYTF. The gene calls are TRBV7-9 and TRBJ1-2; 8 bases line up with TRBD1. The CDR3 sequence is 16 residues long. Per germline, CDR1 SEHNR and CDR2 FQNEAQ (reference sequence). The ends lost 0 bases at V and 1 base at J; junction bases unmatched: 4. Full variable domain (missing parts from reference TRBV7-9 and TRBJ1-2): DTGVSQNPRHKITKRGQNVTFRCDPISEHNRLYWYRQTLGQGPEFLTYFQNEAQLEKSRLLSDRFSAERPKGSFSTLEIQRTEQGDSAMYLCASSLAPTGVNYGYTFGSGTRLTVV.

The V gene is TRBV7-2, the J gene TRBJ1-1, with D possibly being TRBD1 (6 bases). This CDR3 spans 13 amino acids. V shed 9 bases and J shed 9 bases, with 20 bases lying between them. Looked up from germline, CDR1 is SGHTA and CDR2 is FQGNSA. CDR3: CASAPDRSDKAFF. CDR3 DNA sequence: TGTGCCAGTGCCCCAGACAGGAGTGACAAAGCTTTCTTT.

The chain joins TRBV7-9 to TRBJ2-3, with a possible D match to TRBD1 (6 bases). The CDR3 covers 15 residues. Trimming stripped 6 bases from V and 3 bases from J, with 16 bases between. The germline V gene has CDR1 SEHNR and CDR2 FQNEAQ (reference sequence). The CDR3 spells CASSQAQGLTDTQYF. The CDR3 coding sequence is TGTGCCAGCAGTCAGGCACAGGGTTTGACAGATACGCAGTATTTT.

The chain employs TRBV6-5 and TRBJ2-4, with TRBD2 matching over 11 bases. Germline-derived CDR1 and CDR2 are MNHEY and SVGAGI. V trimming: 9 bases; J trimming: 4 bases; junction bases outside the gene matches: 8. CDR3 length: 15 residues. CDR3 region: CASSLSGRDKNIQYF. The CDR3 DNA reads as TGTGCCAGTTCGCTTAGCGGGAGGGATAAAAACATTCAGTACTTC.

The chain couples TRBV7-9 to TRBJ2-3; D is possibly TRBD2 (5 bases). V lost 7 bases, J lost 1 base, and 12 bases lay in between. The CDR3 loop spans 14 amino acids. Germline V gene data show CDR1 as SEHNR and CDR2 as FQNEAQ (reference sequence). The CDR3 bases are TGTGCCAGCACCCCTAGCCTTGGCACAGATACGCAGTATTTT. This encodes CASTPSLGTDTQYF.

The chain couples TRBV5-5 to TRBJ2-3; D not resolved. Trimming shortened V by 0 bases and J by 4 bases, and 3 bases separated the two germline ends. CDR1 and CDR2 (germline): SGHKS, YYEKEE (reference sequence). The CDR3 is 12 amino acids. The CDR3: CASSLAADTQYF. The CDR3, as DNA: TGTGCCAGCAGCTTGGCGGCAGATACGCAGTATTTT. Drawing the rest from reference TRBV5-5 and TRBJ2-3, the complete variable domain is DAGVTQSPTHLIKTRGQQVTLRCSPISGHKSVSWYQQVLGQGPQFIFQYYEKEERGRGNFPDRFSARQFPNYSSELNVNALLLGDSALYLCASSLAADTQYFGPGTRLTVL.

This chain uses TRBV4-1 with TRBJ1-2, with D possibly being TRBD1 (6 bases). This CDR3 has 14 residues. The V end was cut by 0 bases, the J end by 2 bases, with 7 bases between. Germline lookup yields CDR1 MGHRA and CDR2 YSYEKL. The CDR3 bases are TGCGCCAGCAGCCAAGATGGACAGAACTATGGCTACACCTTC. It is translated as CASSQDGQNYGYTF.

V gene TRBV9 combines with J gene TRBJ2-2; 11 bases line up with TRBD2. Germline CDR1 is SGDLS and CDR2 is YYNGEE. The CDR3 length is 16 residues. With V trimmed by 2 bases and J by 4 bases, 4 bases remained unmatched. DNA for the CDR3: TGTGCCAGCAGCGTCGTAGCGGGAGGGGTCACCGGGGAGCTGTTTTTT. Translating it yields CASSVVAGGVTGELFF.

This sequence joins TRBV6-5 and TRBJ1-2, with TRBD1 as a possible D gene (6 bases). Germline V gives CDR1 MNHEY, CDR2 SVGAGI. CDR3 length: 13 amino acids. Trimming stripped 8 bases from V and 8 bases from J, with 18 bases between. This CDR3 is CASHTGGLEGYTF. The CDR3 DNA reads as TGTGCCAGCCATACCGGGGGGCTTGAGGGCTACACCTTC.